The 32 T cell receptor beta chains below come from one sample, sequenced in a study of CD8 T cells in Susac syndrome. With random hexamers, reverse transcription was performed on about 0.5 to 1 ug of RNA. TCRdb reprocessed the immunoSEQ multiplex PCR reads via MiXCR and lists one record per CDR3 protein. This table has 150,000 or so distinct CDR3 sequences, about 92% appearing once. The sequenced material came from CD4+ T cells from PBMCs. The receptor set was obtained from a human donor in good health.

CDR3 sequence (DNA): TGCGCCAGCAGCTTGGGGACCCCGCAAGAGACCCAGTACTTC. It encodes CASSLGTPQETQYF. The rearrangement joins TRBV5-1 to TRBJ2-5; D not resolved. Germline V gene sequence: CDR1 SGHRS, CDR2 YFSETQ. Trimming left V 0 bases short and J 2 bases short, with 8 bases between. The CDR3 has 14 residues.

The chain uses TRBV28 and TRBJ2-1; D is ambiguous. The CDR3 extends over 13 amino acids. Trimming cost V 3 bases and J 7 bases, with 10 bases left between them. Germline loops: CDR1 MDHEN, CDR2 SYDVKM. The CDR3 spells CASSFLPWNEQFF. DNA for the CDR3: TGTGCCAGCAGTTTCCTCCCCTGGAATGAGCAGTTCTTC.

The V and J genes are TRBV25-1 and TRBJ2-3; D tentatively fits TRBD1 or TRBD2 (5 bases each). Germline values: CDR1 MGHDK, CDR2 SYGVNS. V lost 4 bases, J lost 6 bases, and 14 bases lay in between. The CDR3 runs 14 residues. The CDR3 DNA reads TGTGCCAGCAGTGGTCGAGGGGTTCGGGATACGCAGTATTTT. This sequence encodes CASSGRGVRDTQYF. Looking up the rest from reference TRBV25-1 and TRBJ2-3 gives the full variable domain: EADIYQTPRYLVIGTGKKITLECSQTMGHDKMYWYQQDPGMELHLIHYSYGVNSTEKGDLSSESTVSRIRTEHFPLTLESARPSHTSQYLCASSGRGVRDTQYFGPGTRLTVL.

This clonotype showed up just once. The rearrangement joins TRBV3-1 to TRBJ2-2; D remains unclear. The CDR3 consists of 14 residues. The V gene lost 6 bases and the J gene lost 1 base, with 9 bases spanning the gap. CDR1 is LGHDT, CDR2 YNNKEL, per germline (reference sequence). The CDR3 region has the DNA TGTGCCAGCAGACAAACGGGGAACACCGGGGAGCTGTTTTTT. Its protein product is CASRQTGNTGELFF.

The genes are TRBV10-3 and TRBJ1-2; 12 bases align to TRBD1. Germline V gene lookup returns CDR1 ENHRY and CDR2 SYGVKD. With 4 bases clipped from V and 4 bases from J, the junction kept 1 base outside the gene matches. The CDR3 length is 14 residues. The CDR3 DNA follows: TGTGCCATCAGTGTGGGACAGGGGGCCTATGGCTACACCTTC. As protein: CAISVGQGAYGYTF.

The chain couples TRBV10-3 to TRBJ2-3, with a weak D call TRBD2 (6 bases). Germline V gives CDR1 ENHRY, CDR2 SYGVKD. CDR3 length: 14 residues. Trimming removed 3 bases at V and 3 bases at J, with 10 bases between. CDR3 nucleotides: TGTGCCATCAGTGATAAGGAGGGGACAGATACGCAGTATTTT. This codes for CAISDKEGTDTQYF.

The rearrangement links TRBV4-1 to TRBJ2-3; 14 bases agree with TRBD2. Looked up from germline, CDR1 is MGHRA and CDR2 is YSYEKL. This CDR3 region has 17 residues. The junction had 9 bases not matched to a gene; V was cut back by 6 bases and J by 4 bases. CDR3 bases: TGCGCCAGCAGACGTTTGGGACTAGCGGGAGCCTCAGATACGCAGTATTTT. This encodes CASRRLGLAGASDTQYF.

This clonotype occurred a few times. The chain links TRBV5-8 to TRBJ2-1; D possibly corresponds to TRBD2 (7 bases). The CDR3 consists of 15 residues. Germline values: CDR1 SGHTS, CDR2 YDEGEE. The V gene lost 1 base and the J gene lost 2 bases, with 10 bases spanning the gap. The CDR3 nucleotides are TGTGCCAGCAGCTTGAGAGGGGGGGCCTACAATGAGCAGTTCTTC. Protein: CASSLRGGAYNEQFF.

This clonotype was detected only once. V usage is TRBV7-9 and J usage is TRBJ2-5; TRBD1 aligns across 9 bases. Germline-derived CDR1 and CDR2 are SEHNR and FQNEAQ (reference sequence). The CDR3 runs to 14 residues. V lost 5 bases to trimming and J lost 3 bases; unmatched junction nucleotides: 4. The CDR3 DNA follows: TGTGCCAGCAGCAGGGGACAGGGTGAAGAGACCCAGTACTTC. Translated: CASSRGQGEETQYF. The full variable domain, its missing parts supplied by reference TRBV7-9 and TRBJ2-5, is DTGVSQNPRHKITKRGQNVTFRCDPISEHNRLYWYRQTLGQGPEFLTYFQNEAQLEKSRLLSDRFSAERPKGSFSTLEIQRTEQGDSAMYLCASSRGQGEETQYFGPGTRLLVL.

The rearrangement joins TRBV6-5 to TRBJ2-7; a possible D gene is TRBD2 (5 bases). The CDR3 extends over 14 amino acids. The germline CDR1 and CDR2 sequences are MNHEY and SVGAGI. V lost 3 bases and J 2 bases, leaving 11 bases between the germline ends. DNA for the CDR3: TGTGCCAGCAGTTATCCGGGGAACGCCTACGAGCAGTACTTC. Its protein product is CASSYPGNAYEQYF.

J is TRBJ2-6 and V is TRBV29-1; a weak D match, TRBD1 (7 bases). Trimming removed 4 bases from V and 0 bases from J, with 13 bases in between. The CDR3 contains 16 residues. The germline V gene has CDR1 SQVTM and CDR2 ANQGSEA. The CDR3 nucleotides read TGCAGCGTTGGGAGGGGGCTAAGCTCTGGGGCCAACGTCCTGACTTTC. It specifies CSVGRGLSSGANVLTF.

The chain couples TRBV27 to TRBJ2-7, with D possibly matching TRBD1 (6 bases). The CDR3 totals 14 residues. Trimming cost V 2 bases and J 6 bases, with 14 bases left between them. The germline CDR1 and CDR2 sequences are MNHEY and SMNVEV (reference sequence). The CDR3: CASSLKQGSREQYF. CDR3 DNA sequence: TGTGCCAGCAGTTTAAAGCAGGGGTCCCGCGAGCAGTACTTC.

V is TRBV6-2 or TRBV6-3 and J is TRBJ2-7, with D uncertain. CDR3 length: 17 residues. V shed 8 bases and J shed 4 bases, with 27 bases lying between them. The germline CDR1 and CDR2 sequences are MNHEY and SVGEGT. CDR3 coding DNA: TGTGCCAGCCGTTCCGTCTTCGATACCAGGTCCTGGTACGAGCAGTACTTC. It specifies CASRSVFDTRSWYEQYF.

The chain is built from TRBV29-1 and TRBJ2-7; perhaps TRBD2 as D (5 bases). Germline loops: CDR1 SQVTM, CDR2 ANQGSEA. The V and J ends lost 4 bases and 2 bases respectively, with 9 bases between them. The CDR3 extends over 12 amino acids. In DNA form, the CDR3 reads TGCAGCGTTGTTCCGGGAACCTACGAGCAGTACTTC. Protein product: CSVVPGTYEQYF.

The chain has TRBV20-1 and TRBJ2-4, with a weak D call TRBD1 (6 bases). Per germline, CDR1 DFQATT and CDR2 SNEGSKA (reference sequence). The CDR3 is 13 amino acids. V was shortened by 6 bases and J by 6 bases, with 15 bases between the two germline ends. CDR3 sequence: CSAGRQAINIQYF. The CDR3 coding sequence is TGCAGTGCAGGGAGACAGGCGATAAACATTCAGTACTTC.

This clonotype appeared a single time. The chain recombines TRBV7-9 with TRBJ2-1; D is ambiguous. Germline-derived CDR1 and CDR2 are SEHNR and FQNEAQ (reference sequence). Deletions cut 5 bases from V and 10 bases from J, with 6 bases between. The CDR3 consists of 10 residues. This CDR3 is CASSHEEQFF. Here the CDR3 DNA reads TGTGCCAGCAGCCACGAGGAGCAGTTCTTC.

The rearrangement joins TRBV7-2 to TRBJ2-5, with TRBD2 identical over 9 bases. After removal of 1 base from V and 1 base from J, the junction contained 4 bases not matched to a gene. The CDR3 spans 16 residues. Looked up from germline, CDR1 is SGHTA and CDR2 is FQGNSA. The DNA of the CDR3 is TGTGCCAGCAGCTTAGGGCCTAGCGGGGCCCAAGAGACCCAGTACTTC. Protein: CASSLGPSGAQETQYF.

This clonotype was picked up one time. This rearrangement joins TRBV5-6 to TRBJ1-1; D may be TRBD1 (6 bases). The CDR3 length is 15 residues. Trimming pared 3 bases from V and 8 bases from J, leaving 20 bases between. CDR1 and CDR2 (germline): SGHDT, YYEEEE. The CDR3 sequence is CASSSGTWIGSEAFF. The DNA for the CDR3 is TGTGCCAGCAGCTCCGGGACATGGATCGGTAGCGAAGCTTTCTTT.

CDR3 loop: CASRKREDTQYF. The CDR3 DNA sequence: TGTGCCAGCAGAAAAAGAGAAGATACGCAGTATTTT. The chain joins TRBV7-9 to TRBJ2-3; D remains ambiguous. This CDR3 is built from 12 residues. The V and J ends lost 6 bases and 5 bases respectively, with 9 bases between them. CDR1 is SEHNR, CDR2 FQNEAQ, per germline (reference sequence).

The chain links TRBV9 to TRBJ2-7, with D perhaps matching TRBD1 or TRBD2 (5 bases each). Germline V gene lookup returns CDR1 SGDLS and CDR2 YYNGEE. The CDR3 length is 14 residues. The germline V and J ends were trimmed by 3 bases and 0 bases, with 10 bases remaining between them. CDR3 amino acids: CASSGDAYSYEQYF. The CDR3 DNA sequence: TGTGCCAGCAGCGGGGACGCCTACTCCTACGAGCAGTACTTC.

The rearrangement joins TRBV20-1 to TRBJ1-1; TRBD1 is a possible D gene (5 bases). Trimming stripped 1 base from V and 1 base from J, with 10 bases between. The CDR3 totals 14 residues. The germline V gene has CDR1 DFQATT and CDR2 SNEGSKA (reference sequence). The CDR3 sequence: CSARVGEPNTEAFF. The CDR3 DNA reads as TGCAGTGCTAGAGTGGGGGAGCCGAACACTGAAGCTTTCTTT.

The chain recombines TRBV3-1 with TRBJ1-1, with 8 bases lining up with TRBD1. The junction had 8 bases not matched to a gene; V was cut back by 0 bases and J by 5 bases. CDR3 size: 16 residues. Germline assignment: CDR1 LGHDT and CDR2 YNNKEL (reference sequence). CDR3 loop: CASSQDQGTGSTEAFF. The CDR3 DNA reads TGTGCCAGCAGCCAAGATCAGGGGACAGGCTCTACTGAAGCTTTCTTT.

Concerning this clonotype itself: The junction does not match germline at one end; this may be a read error. The V and J genes are TRBV12-3 or TRBV12-4 and TRBJ2-7; D tentatively fits TRBD1 or TRBD2 (5 bases each). CDR3 length equals 13 residues. The CDR3 DNA reads TGTGCCAGCACCTCACTCGGGGCCCCCCGGTTGGACTTC. Protein: CASTSLGAPRLDF.

This chain joins TRBV2 and TRBJ2-1; a possible D gene is TRBD2 (5 bases). The germline V gene has CDR1 SNHLY and CDR2 FYNNEI. Deletions cut 7 bases from V and 0 bases from J, with 10 bases between. This CDR3 comprises 14 residues. Here the CDR3 reads CASTGGVSYNEQFF. CDR3 coding DNA: TGTGCCAGCACCGGAGGCGTCTCCTACAATGAGCAGTTCTTC. The whole variable domain, remainder taken from reference TRBV2 and TRBJ2-1, is EPEVTQTPSHQVTQMGQEVILRCVPISNHLYFYWYRQILGQKVEFLVSFYNNEISEKSEIFDDQFSVERPDGSNFTLKIRSTKLEDSAMYFCASTGGVSYNEQFFGPGTRLTVL.

The chain has TRBV7-2 and TRBJ2-7; no reliable D call. V lost 3 bases and J lost 5, with 8 bases in between. The CDR3 is made up of 12 amino acids. Germline CDR1 reads SGHTA; CDR2 reads FQGNSA. CDR3 bases: TGTGCCAGCAGCTTGCAGGCGAACGAGCAGTACTTC. Protein sequence: CASSLQANEQYF.

This clonotype showed up just once. This chain uses TRBV12-3 or TRBV12-4 with TRBJ1-4; D ambiguous. Between the trimmed V and J ends, which lost 4 bases and 11 bases, there was a span of 17 bases. There are 14 residues in the CDR3. CDR3 sequence (DNA): TGTGCCAGCAGTTCGCCGAGGGCGAGGAGTAAACTGTTTTTT. This codes for CASSSPRARSKLFF.

The rearrangement links TRBV5-1 to TRBJ1-1; 7 bases align to TRBD1. The CDR3 covers 13 residues. Germline V gives CDR1 SGHRS, CDR2 YFSETQ. The junction had 8 bases not matched to a gene; V was cut back by 6 bases and J by 6 bases. Here the CDR3 reads CASTIGTASEAFF. The CDR3 nucleotides read TGCGCCAGCACCATCGGGACAGCCTCTGAAGCTTTCTTT.

The chain joins TRBV4-3 to TRBJ1-5; D unclear. This CDR3 comprises 14 residues. From germline, CDR1 is LGHNA and CDR2 YSLEER. The V end lost 0 bases, the J end lost 3 bases, and 6 bases lay between the germline ends. The CDR3 coding sequence is TGCGCCAGCAGCCAAGAACAGACCAATCAGCCCCAGCATTTT. Translation gives CASSQEQTNQPQHF.

Here the CDR3 reads CASSFSVNYGYTF. As DNA, the CDR3 is TGTGCCAGCAGTTTCTCTGTTAACTATGGCTACACCTTC. The chain combines TRBV27 with TRBJ1-2; D unclear. CDR3 length equals 13 residues. The V gene lost 3 bases and the J gene lost 1 base, with 6 bases spanning the gap. The germline CDR1 and CDR2 sequences are MNHEY and SMNVEV (reference sequence).

V usage is TRBV18 and J usage is TRBJ2-5, with D hard to call. Per the germline V gene, CDR1 is KGHSH and CDR2 is LQKENI. The CDR3 has 12 amino acids. The V end was cut by 7 bases, the J end by 5 bases, with 11 bases between. CDR3 amino acids: CASLPRLETQYF. In DNA form, the CDR3 reads TGTGCCAGCTTACCTAGGCTGGAGACCCAGTACTTC.

Only one count was recorded for this clonotype. V usage is TRBV20-1 and J usage is TRBJ2-1; 8 bases fit TRBD2. Looked up from germline, CDR1 is DFQATT and CDR2 is SNEGSKA (reference sequence). This CDR3 is built from 16 residues. J lost 4 bases, V lost 0 bases, and 8 bases had no gene match. CDR3 nucleotides: TGCAGTGCTAGAGACGGACTAGCCCTTCAATACAATGAGCAGTTCTTC. Encoded protein: CSARDGLALQYNEQFF.

The V and J genes are TRBV28 and TRBJ2-1, with TRBD1 matching 10 bases. Per the germline V gene, CDR1 is MDHEN and CDR2 is SYDVKM. With 6 bases clipped from V and 1 base from J, the junction kept 12 bases outside the gene matches. The CDR3 contains 18 residues. This CDR3 is CASSLSGTGASSYNEQFF. The CDR3 nucleotides read TGTGCCAGCAGCCTATCCGGGACAGGGGCATCGTCCTACAATGAGCAGTTCTTC. Full variable domain (rest looked up from reference TRBV28 and TRBJ2-1): DVKVTQSSRYLVKRTGEKVFLECVQDMDHENMFWYRQDPGLGLRLIYFSYDVKMKEKGDIPEGYSVSREKKERFSLILESASTNQTSMYLCASSLSGTGASSYNEQFFGPGTRLTVL.